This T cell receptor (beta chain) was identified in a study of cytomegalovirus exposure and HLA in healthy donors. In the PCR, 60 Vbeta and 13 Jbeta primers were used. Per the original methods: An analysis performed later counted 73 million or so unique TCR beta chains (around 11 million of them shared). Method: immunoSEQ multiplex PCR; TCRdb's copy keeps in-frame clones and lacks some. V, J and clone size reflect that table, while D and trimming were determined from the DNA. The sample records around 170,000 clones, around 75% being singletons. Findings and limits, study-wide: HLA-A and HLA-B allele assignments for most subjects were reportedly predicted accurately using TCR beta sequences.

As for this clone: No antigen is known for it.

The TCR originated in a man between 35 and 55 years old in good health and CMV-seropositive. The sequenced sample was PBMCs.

The CDR3 is CASSQGIAGGPYNEQFF. The CDR3 DNA follows: TGTGCCAGCAGCCAAGGGATAGCGGGGGGACCCTACAATGAGCAGTTCTTC. The chain recombines TRBV4-2 with TRBJ2-1, with 10 bases fitting TRBD2. CDR1 LGHNA and CDR2 YNFKEQ come from the germline V gene. The CDR3 extends over 17 amino acids. V shed 1 base and J 2 bases; nucleotides not matched to a gene: 5.